The following is a T cell receptor beta chain sequence with its context. These data are taken from a study of T cell changes during pregnancy in multiple sclerosis. Trimming left V 0 bases short and J 6 bases short, with 11 bases between. Germline V gene data show CDR1 as MGHDK and CDR2 as SYGVNS. The CDR3 contains 14 residues. Some clones are missing from TCRdb's copy, which holds only in-frame ones; the method was immunoSEQ multiplex PCR. Of more than 90,000 clones listed, more than 90% are singletons. The specimen was peripheral blood, collected in the second trimester of pregnancy. The clonotype was recovered from a female donor with multiple sclerosis, enrolled in a pregnancy study. The rearrangement joins TRBV25-1 to TRBJ1-2; D remains unclear. CDR3 coding DNA: TGTGCCAGCAGTGAATATGGCAGTGTAAATGGCTACACCTTC. This gives the protein CASSEYGSVNGYTF.